Following are 14 T cell receptor beta chains from one sample sequenced in a study of blood T cell repertoires in COVID-19. TCRdb's copy holds only in-frame clones and misses some; the assay was immunoSEQ multiplex PCR. The table has about 160,000 clones, about 83% seen once. The specimen was peripheral blood. Receptors were obtained from a man in his sixties with acute or convalescent COVID-19.

CDR3 bases: TGTGCCAGCAGCTTAGAGCGGAACACCGGGGAGCTGTTTTTT. This translates into CASSLERNTGELFF. The rearrangement links TRBV11-3 to TRBJ2-2; D is ambiguous. Trimming shortened V by 0 bases and J by 1 base, and 3 bases separated the two germline ends. There are 14 residues in the CDR3. In germline, CDR1 is SGHNT, CDR2 YENEEA. Looking up the rest from reference TRBV11-3 and TRBJ2-2 gives the full variable domain: EAGVVQSPRYKIIEKKQPVAFWCNPISGHNTLYWYLQNLGQGPELLIRYENEEAVDDSQLPKDRFSAERLKGVDSTLKIQPAELGDSAVYLCASSLERNTGELFFGEGSRLTVL.

DNA of the CDR3: TGTGCCACCAGCAGCCAGCTGGGGACAGGGGACGAATATAGCAATCAGCCCCAGCATTTT. It yields the protein CATSSQLGTGDEYSNQPQHF. V and J are TRBV15 and TRBJ1-5; 10 bases align to TRBD1. The CDR3 runs 20 residues. Germline values: CDR1 LNHNV, CDR2 YYDKDF (reference sequence). V trimming: 3 bases; J trimming: 0 bases; junction bases outside the gene matches: 14.

The chain carries TRBV21-1 and TRBJ2-1; the table's TRBD2 call for D was not verified on the DNA. TRBV21-1 corresponds to a pseudogene. The CDR3 is made up of 14 amino acids. CDR3 in DNA: TGTGCCAGCAGCAGCTGCAGCGGGGGGAATGAGCAGTTCTTC. Its translation: CASSSCSGGNEQFF.

V and J are TRBV12-3 or TRBV12-4 and TRBJ1-5; D is undetermined. Trimming shortened V by 4 bases and J by 4 bases, and 5 bases separated the two germline ends. The CDR3 runs 12 residues. The CDR3 bases are TGTGCCAGCAGTTATAGTAATCAGCCCCAGCATTTT. Residues: CASSYSNQPQHF.

The chain recombines TRBV21-1 with TRBJ2-3; the table's D call TRBD1 went unverified against the DNA. TRBV21-1 is a pseudogene locus. CDR3 length: 17 residues. In nucleotides, the CDR3 is TGTGCCAGCAGCGCCTACAGGGGGCTGGTCAGCACAGATACGCAGTATTTT. Its translation is CASSAYRGLVSTDTQYF.

This chain links TRBV9 with TRBJ2-7, with 13 bases matching TRBD2. The tail of the sequence fits TRBJ2-1 better, so the J call may be wrong. The CDR3 consists of 19 residues. Germline V CDR1 and CDR2: SGDLS, YYNGEE. CDR3 residues: CASSSRFGLAGDPYNEQFF. As DNA, the CDR3 is TGTGCCAGCAGCTCCCGATTCGGACTAGCGGGGGACCCATACAATGAGCAGTTCTTC.

The CDR3 DNA reads TGTGCCAGCAGCTTTGGAGGCGGGACAGGGTCCTATGGCTACACCTTC. This encodes CASSFGGGTGSYGYTF. The chain has TRBV11-2 and TRBJ1-2; TRBD1 matches at 9 bases. The V segment lost 3 bases and the J segment 4 bases; nucleotides outside the gene matches: 9. CDR1 is SGHAT and CDR2 is FQNNGV in the germline V gene. This CDR3 spans 16 amino acids.

The chain joins TRBV12-3 or TRBV12-4 to TRBJ1-1; 7 nucleotides align to TRBD1. The CDR3 extends over 13 amino acids. The V gene end was trimmed by 6 bases and the J gene end by 4 bases; junction bases not matched to a gene: 5. CDR3 in amino acids: CASRLGTATEAFF. The CDR3 nucleotides are TGTGCCAGCAGACTAGGGACAGCCACTGAAGCTTTCTTT.

The chain combines TRBV27 with TRBJ1-1; D gene unclear. The CDR3 consists of 13 residues. Trimming cost V 5 bases and J 1 base, with 8 bases left between them. CDR1 and CDR2 from the germline V gene are MNHEY and SMNVEV (reference sequence). The CDR3 region has the DNA TGTGCCAGCAGTCCCCGAGGGAACACTGAAGCTTTCTTT. The encoded protein is CASSPRGNTEAFF.

In its sample, this clone was seen a few times. The chain joins TRBV29-1 to TRBJ1-2, with 9 positions matching TRBD1. The CDR3 spans 13 residues. V gave up 6 bases and J gave up 7 bases; unmatched junction bases: 9. Germline values: CDR1 SQVTM, CDR2 ANQGSEA. The CDR3 DNA follows: TGCAGCGTCGCGGGACAGGGTGGGCTTGGCTACACCTTC. It encodes CSVAGQGGLGYTF.

The V and J genes are TRBV10-1 and TRBJ1-2, with TRBD1 identical over 10 bases. The germline V gene encodes CDR1 WNHNN and CDR2 SYGVQD (reference sequence). V was clipped by 5 bases and J by 7 bases; unmatched bases: 10. The CDR3 length is 15 residues. The DNA of the CDR3 is TGCGCCAGCAGTCAAAGCCGGGACAGGGGCTCTGGCTACACCTTC. This sequence encodes CASSQSRDRGSGYTF.

J is TRBJ2-7 and V is TRBV5-6, with D tentatively TRBD1 (5 bases). The CDR3 is 16 amino acids. Germline values: CDR1 SGHDT, CDR2 YYEEEE. The V gene lost 6 bases and the J gene lost 7 bases, with 26 bases spanning the gap. CDR3 loop: CASNANLKGVKREQYF. As DNA, the CDR3 is TGTGCCAGCAACGCTAACCTTAAAGGGGTGAAAAGGGAGCAGTACTTC.

The chain joins TRBV10-2 to TRBJ2-3; TRBD2 might be the D (6 bases). The germline CDR1 and CDR2 sequences are WSHSY and SAAADI. V was cut by 7 bases and J by 6 bases, with 17 bases left in between. The CDR3 totals 14 residues. The CDR3 here is CASKGLRGIDTQYF. The CDR3 DNA follows: TGCGCCAGCAAAGGACTACGCGGAATCGATACGCAGTATTTT.

V gene TRBV12-3 or TRBV12-4 combines with J gene TRBJ2-3; no firm D call. CDR3 length: 12 residues. The V end was cut by 6 bases, the J end by 6 bases, with 10 bases between. This CDR3 is CASRPEYDTQYF. For the CDR3, the DNA is TGTGCCAGCAGACCCGAGTACGATACGCAGTATTTT.